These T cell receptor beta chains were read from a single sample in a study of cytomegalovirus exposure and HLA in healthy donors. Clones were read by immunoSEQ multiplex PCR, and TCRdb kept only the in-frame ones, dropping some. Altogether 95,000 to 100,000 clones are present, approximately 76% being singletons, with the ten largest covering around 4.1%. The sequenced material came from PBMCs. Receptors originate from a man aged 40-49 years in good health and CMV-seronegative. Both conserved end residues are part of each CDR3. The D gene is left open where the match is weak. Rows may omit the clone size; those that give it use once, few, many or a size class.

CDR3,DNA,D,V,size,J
CASSFAGRETQYF,TGTGCCAGCAGTTTTGCGGGGAGGGAGACCCAGTACTTC,-,TRBV6-1,-,TRBJ2-5
CASSLERPKLSYEQYF,TGCGCCAGCAGCTTGGAGCGGCCTAAACTCTCCTACGAGCAGTACTTC,-,TRBV5-1,-,TRBJ2-7
CASSPPGGFTDTQYF,TGTGCCAGCAGTCCCCCCGGCGGTTTCACAGATACGCAGTATTTT,-,TRBV27,-,TRBJ2-3
CASSTGGWVDTQYF,TGTGCCAGCAGCACAGGGGGTTGGGTAGATACGCAGTATTTT,TRBD1,TRBV5-4,-,TRBJ2-3
CASGSLSSYNEQFF,TGTGCTAGTGGTTCTCTGAGCTCCTACAATGAGCAGTTCTTC,-,TRBV12-5,-,TRBJ2-1
CASSTLGQGWETQYF,TGTGCCAGCAGCACCCTAGGACAGGGATGGGAGACCCAGTACTTC,-,TRBV21-1,-,TRBJ2-5
CASSYHRTAYEQYF,TGTGCCAGCAGTTACCACCGGACAGCTTACGAGCAGTACTTC,-,TRBV6-5,-,TRBJ2-7
CASSQDRRPYGYTF,TGTGCCAGCAGCCAAGATAGGAGGCCCTATGGCTACACCTTC,-,TRBV4-2,-,TRBJ1-2
CASSSLGDEKLFF,TGTGCCAGTAGTAGCCTGGGAGATGAAAAACTGTTTTTT,-,TRBV19,-,TRBJ1-4
CASSQDLMRAGEKLFF,TGCGCCAGCAGCCAAGATCTAATGAGGGCAGGCGAAAAACTGTTTTTT,-,TRBV4-3,-,TRBJ1-4
CASSMPGTQYF,TGTGCCAGTAGTATGCCAGGAACGCAGTATTTT,-,TRBV19,-,TRBJ2-3
CSVDRLLGGEQYF,TGCAGCGTTGATCGCCTTTTGGGAGGGGAGCAGTACTTC,TRBD2,TRBV29-1,-,TRBJ2-5
CASSPPGIWNTIYF,TGTGCCAGCTCACCTCCGGGTATTTGGAACACCATATATTTT,-,TRBV18,-,TRBJ1-3
CASSPNTDTQYF,TGTGCCAGCAGCCCCAATACAGATACGCAGTATTTT,-,TRBV11-2,-,TRBJ2-3
CSSSLGGTGANYGYTF,TGTTCCAGCAGCTTAGGAGGGACGGGAGCTAACTATGGCTACACCTTC,-,TRBV7-9,-,TRBJ1-2
CASSQDGGYGYTF,TGCGCCAGCAGCCAAGACGGCGGCTATGGCTACACCTTC,-,TRBV4-3,-,TRBJ1-2
CASSLAGGIETQYF,TGTGCCAGCAGCCTAGCGGGGGGGATAGAGACCCAGTACTTC,TRBD2,TRBV27,few,TRBJ2-5
CASSKVRGLDYGYTF,TGTGCCAGCAGCAAGGTGAGGGGGCTGGACTATGGCTACACCTTC,-,TRBV21-1,once,TRBJ1-2
CASSQGSGFLMEAFF,TGCGCCAGCAGCCAAGGGAGCGGGTTCCTAATGGAAGCTTTCTTT,-,TRBV4-1,-,TRBJ1-1
CASSPRGTYTDTQYF,TGTGCCAGCAGCCCTCGAGGAACTTACACAGATACGCAGTATTTT,-,TRBV9,-,TRBJ2-3
CASRRAEGTEAFF,TGTGCCAGCAGGCGAGCGGAGGGGACTGAAGCTTTCTTT,-,TRBV5-5,-,TRBJ1-1
CASRGLAASDTQYF,TGCGCCAGCAGGGGGCTAGCGGCTTCAGATACGCAGTATTTT,TRBD2,TRBV10-2,-,TRBJ2-3
CASSRGQGTDTQYF,TGTGCCAGCAGCCGGGGACAGGGGACAGATACGCAGTATTTT,TRBD1,TRBV14,-,TRBJ2-3
CASSVVRSSYNEQFF,TGTGCCAGCAGCGTAGTTCGCAGTTCCTACAATGAGCAGTTCTTC,-,TRBV9,few,TRBJ2-1
CASSSVYEDTEAFF,TGTGCCAGCAGCTCGGTGTATGAGGACACTGAAGCTTTCTTT,-,TRBV7-2,-,TRBJ1-1
CAISAGGTSTEAFF,TGTGCCATCAGTGCAGGGGGGACTAGCACTGAAGCTTTCTTT,TRBD1,TRBV10-3,-,TRBJ1-1
CASSPTQRTSGAVSSTDTQYF,TGTGCCAGCAGCCCGACCCAACGGACTAGCGGGGCAGTCTCTAGCACAGATACGCAGTATTTT,TRBD2,TRBV4-2,-,TRBJ2-3
CASREQGNYGYTF,TGCGCCAGCAGGGAACAGGGGAACTATGGCTACACCTTC,TRBD1,TRBV5-1,-,TRBJ1-2